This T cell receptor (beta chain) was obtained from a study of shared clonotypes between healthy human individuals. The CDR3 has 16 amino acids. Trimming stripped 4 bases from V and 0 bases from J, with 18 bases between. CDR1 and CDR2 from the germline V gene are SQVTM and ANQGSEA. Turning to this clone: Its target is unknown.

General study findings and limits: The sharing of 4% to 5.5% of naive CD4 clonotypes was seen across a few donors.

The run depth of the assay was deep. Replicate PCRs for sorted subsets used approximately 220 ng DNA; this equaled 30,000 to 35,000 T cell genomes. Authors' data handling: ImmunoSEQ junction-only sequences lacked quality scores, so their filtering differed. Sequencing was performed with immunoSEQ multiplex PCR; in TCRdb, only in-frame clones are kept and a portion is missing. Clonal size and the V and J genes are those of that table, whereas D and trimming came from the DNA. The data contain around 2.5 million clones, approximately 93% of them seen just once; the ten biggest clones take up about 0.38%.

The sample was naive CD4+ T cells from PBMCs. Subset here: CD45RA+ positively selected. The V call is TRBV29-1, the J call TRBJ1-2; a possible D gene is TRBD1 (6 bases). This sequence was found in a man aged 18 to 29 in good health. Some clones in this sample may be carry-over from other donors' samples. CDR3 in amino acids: CSVGGTPVGANYGYTF. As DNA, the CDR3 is TGCAGCGTTGGTGGGACACCAGTCGGAGCTAACTATGGCTACACCTTC.